This is a list of T cell receptor beta chains from one sample in a study of blood T cell repertoires in COVID-19. Measured with immunoSEQ multiplex PCR; TCRdb has only the in-frame clones, and not every one. The profile shows 150,000 to 200,000 clones, 88% of them singletons. What was sequenced was peripheral blood. The source is a man aged 35 to 55 with active or convalescent COVID-19. Each CDR3 is given with its conserved first and last residue. Each record gives: V gene, J gene, D gene, clone size, CDR3 DNA, CDR3 protein. D genes are given only for firm matches. Clone size is not always given. Where it is, it says once, few, many or a class for expanded clones.

TRBV4-1	TRBJ2-3	TRBD2	few	TGCGCCAGCAGCAGCATTCGGGGGGGCACAGATACGCAGTATTTT	CASSSIRGGTDTQYF
TRBV7-9	TRBJ1-4	TRBD1	NA	TGTGCCAGCAGCTCTCTGGGACAGAGGGTCCCTGAGATAAATGAAAAACTGTTTTTT	CASSSLGQRVPEINEKLFF
TRBV11-3	TRBJ2-1	NA	NA	TGTGCCAGCAGCGCCCGCCTGGGGCTGGGGGAGCAGTTCTTC	CASSARLGLGEQFF
TRBV3-1/TRBV3-2	TRBJ2-1	NA	NA	TGTGCCAGCAGCCAAGAAAAACGTTGGGACTTCAGCTCCTACAATGAGCAGTTCTTC	CASSQEKRWDFSSYNEQFF
TRBV19	TRBJ1-2	TRBD1	NA	TGTGCCAGTCAGGACAGGGACTTCTATGGCTACACCTTC	CASQDRDFYGYTF
TRBV19	TRBJ2-1	TRBD1	NA	TGTGCCAGTAGTACCGGGACAGGGACATACAATGAGCAGTTCTTC	CASSTGTGTYNEQFF
TRBV6-2/TRBV6-3	TRBJ2-5	TRBD2	few	TGTGCCAGCAGTGACCCCTCTAGCGGGAGAGAGACCCAGTACTTC	CASSDPSSGRETQYF
TRBV6-4	TRBJ2-2	NA	NA	TGTGCCAGCAGTGACAGGCCAGGGAACACCGGGGAGCTGTTTTTT	CASSDRPGNTGELFF
TRBV19	TRBJ2-3	NA	NA	TGTGCCAGTAGTATAGGATCCGAGGCAGATACGCAGTATTTT	CASSIGSEADTQYF
TRBV4-3	TRBJ2-7	NA	NA	TGCGCCAGCAGCCAAGGTTCGGCCGGAGTCTACGAGCAGTACTTC	CASSQGSAGVYEQYF
TRBV27	TRBJ1-6	NA	NA	TGTGCCAGCAGTTTCAGGGGTCTTGAGACACCCCTCCACTTT	CASSFRGLETPLHF
TRBV7-8	TRBJ2-2	TRBD1	NA	TGTGCCAGCCGTCCCCACGGACAGGTCGACACCGGGGAGCTGTTTTTT	CASRPHGQVDTGELFF
TRBV7-2	TRBJ2-7	TRBD2	NA	TGTGCCAGCAGCTTACCCGGACTAGCGGGACTGAGCTCCTACGAGCAGTACTTC	CASSLPGLAGLSSYEQYF
TRBV5-8	TRBJ2-5	TRBD1	NA	TGTGCCAGCAGCACCGGGACAGGGCCAGAGACCCAGTACTTC	CASSTGTGPETQYF
TRBV9	TRBJ1-1	NA	NA	TGTGCCAGCAGCGAAGCAGGGTCTACTGAAGCTTTCTTT	CASSEAGSTEAFF
TRBV6-1	TRBJ2-1	TRBD1	NA	TGTGCCAGCAGTGACAGGGGGCCGGATGAGCAGTTCTTC	CASSDRGPDEQFF
TRBV10-3	TRBJ1-1	NA	NA	TGTGCCATCAGTGACCGTGGGGCGATCATGAACACTGAAGCTTTCTTT	CAISDRGAIMNTEAFF
TRBV10-3	TRBJ2-7	TRBD1	NA	TGTGCCATCAGTACAGTCGGTCGGCAGGGGGTTAGCGAGCAGTACTTC	CAISTVGRQGVSEQYF
TRBV19	TRBJ1-2	TRBD1	NA	TGTGCCAGTAGTATAGATCTTTCGAGTGGGGACAGCTATGGCTACACCTTC	CASSIDLSSGDSYGYTF
TRBV14	TRBJ1-1	TRBD1	few	TGTGCCAGCAGCCAAGAGAGGGGACAGGGTAGGTTCACTGAAGCTTTCTTT	CASSQERGQGRFTEAFF
TRBV7-2	TRBJ1-1	NA	NA	TGTGCCAGCAGCCTACAGGATATGAACACTGAAGCTTTCTTT	CASSLQDMNTEAFF
TRBV7-2	TRBJ1-1	NA	NA	TGTGCCAGCAGTTTGCGGGGGCAGGATACAACGGCTTTCTTT	CASSLRGQDTTAFF
TRBV27	TRBJ1-5	NA	NA	TGTGCCAGCACCTCAGGGGTGGGCCGCAATCAGCCCCAGCATTTT	CASTSGVGRNQPQHF
TRBV7-6	TRBJ1-6	TRBD1	NA	TGTGCCAGCAGCAAACAACAGGGGGCTTATTCACCCCTCCACTTT	CASSKQQGAYSPLHF
TRBV2	TRBJ2-3	NA	NA	TGTGCCAGCTTCGGGTCCGGGACTGAGGATACGCAGTATTTT	CASFGSGTEDTQYF
TRBV7-9	TRBJ2-1	TRBD1	NA	TGTGCCAGCAGCCCTGACAGGGTCTCCTACAATGAGCAGTTCTTC	CASSPDRVSYNEQFF
TRBV11-2	TRBJ2-4	NA	few	TGTGCCAGCAGCTCGGGAGTAGGACAATATTCCAAAAACATTCAGTACTTC	CASSSGVGQYSKNIQYF
TRBV27	TRBJ1-1	NA	NA	TGTGCCAGCGGCAACGCGGGGGGGCTGCGGGCTTTCTTT	CASGNAGGLRAFF
TRBV7-6	TRBJ2-7	NA	NA	TGTGCCAGCAGCCCCCAAGCGGCGACCATCTCCTACGAGCAGTACTTC	CASSPQAATISYEQYF
TRBV11-3	TRBJ1-3	NA	NA	TGTGCCAGCAGCTTTTCTCCCGTGAGCAACACCATATATTTT	CASSFSPVSNTIYF
TRBV19	TRBJ1-5	TRBD1	NA	TGTGCCAGTAGTCAAACAGGGGTAGGTCAGCCCCAGCATTTT	CASSQTGVGQPQHF
TRBV10-2	TRBJ2-1	NA	NA	TGCGCCAGCAGTGGTCGGGGGAGCTCCTACAATGAGCAGTTCTTC	CASSGRGSSYNEQFF
TRBV27	TRBJ1-2	NA	NA	TGTGCCAGCAGGGGACACGACTTTAACTATGGCTACACCTTC	CASRGHDFNYGYTF
TRBV4-3	TRBJ2-7	TRBD2	NA	TGCGCCAGCAGCCAAGGGACTAGCGGGGTATACGAGCAGTACTTC	CASSQGTSGVYEQYF
TRBV6-5	TRBJ1-5	NA	NA	TGTGCCACCGGGGGGCCCAATCAGCCCCAGCATTTT	CATGGPNQPQHF
TRBV7-9	TRBJ2-2	NA	NA	TGTGCCAGCAGCTCGTACGGGGAGCTGTTTTTT	CASSSYGELFF
TRBV7-2	TRBJ2-7	TRBD1	NA	TGTGCCAGCAGCCCGGCGGGGACAGGGGGCAGGTACGAGCAGTACTTC	CASSPAGTGGRYEQYF
TRBV11-3	TRBJ2-7	NA	few	TGTGCCAGCAGCGGAGGGGCGGGGATCTCCTACGAGCAGTACTTC	CASSGGAGISYEQYF
TRBV6-6	TRBJ2-1	TRBD1	NA	TGTGCCAGCAGTGGGGGACAGAGAATAAATGAGCAGTTCTTC	CASSGGQRINEQFF
TRBV29-1	TRBJ2-5	NA	NA	TGCAGCGGCAGACAGGCCCAAGAGACCCAGTACTTC	CSGRQAQETQYF
TRBV28	TRBJ1-1	NA	few	TGTGCCAGCACCCCAGGGGTTACTGAAGCTTTCTTT	CASTPGVTEAFF
TRBV9	TRBJ2-1	TRBD1	NA	TGTGCCAGCAGCGCCGGGACAGGGTCTATTTTCCACTACAATGAGCAGTTCTTC	CASSAGTGSIFHYNEQFF
TRBV29-1	TRBJ1-2	NA	few	TGCAGCGTTCACCGGGACAAGGCATATGGCTACACCTTC	CSVHRDKAYGYTF
TRBV11-3	TRBJ1-2	NA	NA	TGTGCCAGCAGCTTAGACCACAGCTATGGCTACACCTTC	CASSLDHSYGYTF
TRBV24-1	TRBJ1-2	NA	few	TGTGCCACCAGTTCCCCCGGGGGGGGGCGGGATGGCTACACCTTC	CATSSPGGGRDGYTF
TRBV6-5	TRBJ2-1	NA	once	TGTGCCAGCAGAAAGAGGGACTACAATGAGCAGTTCTTC	CASRKRDYNEQFF
TRBV27	TRBJ2-7	NA	NA	TGTGCCAGCAGTTCGGGGGTCTACGAGCAGTACTTC	CASSSGVYEQYF
TRBV29-1	TRBJ1-4	NA	NA	TGCAGCGTCTCCGCGGGCGGAGAAAAACTGTTTTTT	CSVSAGGEKLFF
TRBV6-1	TRBJ2-2	NA	NA	TGTGCCAGCAGTGAAGCCTTCTGGGCGTCCGGGGAGCTGTTTTTT	CASSEAFWASGELFF
TRBV5-1	TRBJ1-6	TRBD1	NA	TGCGCCAGCAGCTTAGACAGGGGGTCGGAATCACCCCTCCACTTT	CASSLDRGSESPLHF
TRBV7-2	TRBJ2-3	TRBD2	NA	TGTGCCAGCAGCTCCTATGGCGGGGGACCCACAGATACGCAGTATTTT	CASSSYGGGPTDTQYF
TRBV2	TRBJ1-6	NA	few	TGTGCCAGCAGTGAATTCTGGGGGCCCTATAATTCACCCCTCCACTTT	CASSEFWGPYNSPLHF
TRBV7-8	TRBJ1-1	NA	NA	TGTGCCAGCAGCCTACATAGCAGTGAAGCTTTCTTT	CASSLHSSEAFF
TRBV7-8	TRBJ1-1	TRBD1	NA	TGTGCCAGCAGCTTGCAGGGGGCTTACACTGAAGCTTTCTTT	CASSLQGAYTEAFF
TRBV7-2	TRBJ2-7	TRBD1	NA	TGTGCCAGCAGCTTAGCTTCACAGGGGGAATCCTACGAGCAGTACTTC	CASSLASQGESYEQYF
TRBV11-2	TRBJ1-3	NA	NA	TGTGCCAGCAGCTTTGACAGGATAGAAGGAAACACCATATATTTT	CASSFDRIEGNTIYF
TRBV5-1	TRBJ1-1	NA	NA	TGCGCCAGCAGCTTGACTACCGGTATGATGAACACTGAAGCTTTCTTT	CASSLTTGMMNTEAFF